This entry lists 7 T cell receptor beta chains sequenced from one sample in a study of cytomegalovirus exposure and HLA in healthy donors. 13 Jbeta primers and 60 Vbeta primers were used for the PCR. Assay used: immunoSEQ multiplex PCR; TCRdb lists only in-frame clones, some missing. Recorded for this sample: about 130,000 clones. Material for sequencing was PBMCs. The source of these receptors is a man younger than 40 in good health and CMV-seronegative.

J is TRBJ2-4 and V is TRBV19; TRBD1 aligns across 9 bases. This CDR3 has 18 amino acids. CDR1 and CDR2 from the germline V gene are LNHDA and SQIVND (reference sequence). Trimming removed 1 base from V and 3 bases from J; junction bases left unmatched: 10. CDR3 sequence (DNA): TGTGCCAGTAGTATAGGATTCCGGGACAGGGTGGACAAAAACATTCAGTACTTC. Protein product: CASSIGFRDRVDKNIQYF.

The chain uses TRBV25-1 and TRBJ2-7; weak D call: TRBD1 (5 bases). Trimming took 2 bases from V and 0 from J, leaving 8 bases between them. Germline V CDR1 and CDR2: MGHDK, SYGVNS. The CDR3 length is 14 residues. DNA of the CDR3: TGTGCCAGCAGTGAAACAGGTCGCTCCTACGAGCAGTACTTC. It specifies CASSETGRSYEQYF.

V usage is TRBV6-5 and J usage is TRBJ2-7, with TRBD2 as a possible D gene (5 bases). Between the trimmed V and J ends, which lost 7 bases and 6 bases, there was a span of 16 bases. The CDR3 is 13 amino acids. The germline CDR1 and CDR2 sequences are MNHEY and SVGAGI. The CDR3 loop is CASTGVGLGEQYF. CDR3 nucleotide sequence: TGTGCCAGCACCGGGGTCGGGCTGGGCGAGCAGTACTTC.

This rearrangement joins TRBV5-1 to TRBJ2-2; D is undetermined. Germline V gene lookup returns CDR1 SGHRS and CDR2 YFSETQ. Trimming stripped 0 bases from V and 2 bases from J, with 17 bases between. This CDR3 has 18 residues. The CDR3 spells CASSLEPITPPNTGELFF. For the CDR3, the DNA is TGCGCCAGCAGCTTGGAGCCGATAACTCCCCCCAACACCGGGGAGCTGTTTTTT.

CDR3 sequence reads: CATSSARERGEQYF. In DNA, the CDR3 is TGTGCCACCAGCAGTGCCCGGGAGAGAGGCGAGCAGTACTTC. The chain employs TRBV15 and TRBJ2-7, with D perhaps matching TRBD2 (6 bases). The CDR3 contains 14 residues. Trimming took off 3 bases at V and 6 bases at J, with 15 bases between the two ends. Germline CDR1 is LNHNV and CDR2 is YYDKDF (reference sequence).

The chain is built from TRBV7-9 and TRBJ2-7; 7 bases are a match to TRBD1. The germline gives CDR1 SEHNR, CDR2 FQNEAQ (reference sequence). After removal of 4 bases from V and 3 bases from J, the junction contained 9 bases not matched to a gene. This CDR3 spans 15 amino acids. In DNA, the CDR3 is TGTGCCAGCAGCTCCTTATCCGACAGGGTCTACGAGCAGTACTTC. This encodes CASSSLSDRVYEQYF.

The chain employs TRBV7-9 and TRBJ1-1, with no clear D. CDR1 is SEHNR, CDR2 FQNEAQ, per germline (reference sequence). Trimming left V 1 base short and J 0 bases short, with 9 bases between. CDR3 size: 15 residues. The CDR3 bases are TGTGCCAGCAGCTTAGATGGGCAGTTGAACACTGAAGCTTTCTTT. This encodes CASSLDGQLNTEAFF.